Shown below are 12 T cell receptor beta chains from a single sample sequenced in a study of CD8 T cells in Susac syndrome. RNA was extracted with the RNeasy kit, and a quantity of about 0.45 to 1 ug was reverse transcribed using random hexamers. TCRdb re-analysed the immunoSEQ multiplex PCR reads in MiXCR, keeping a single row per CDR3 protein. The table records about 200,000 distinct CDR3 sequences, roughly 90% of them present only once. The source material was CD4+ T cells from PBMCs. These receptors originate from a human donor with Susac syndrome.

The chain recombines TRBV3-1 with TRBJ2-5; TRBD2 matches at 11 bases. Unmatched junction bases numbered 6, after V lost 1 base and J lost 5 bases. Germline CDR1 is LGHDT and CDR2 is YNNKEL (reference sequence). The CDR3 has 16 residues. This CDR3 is CASSQGRLAGMETQYF. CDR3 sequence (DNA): TGTGCCAGCAGCCAAGGACGACTAGCGGGGATGGAGACCCAGTACTTC.

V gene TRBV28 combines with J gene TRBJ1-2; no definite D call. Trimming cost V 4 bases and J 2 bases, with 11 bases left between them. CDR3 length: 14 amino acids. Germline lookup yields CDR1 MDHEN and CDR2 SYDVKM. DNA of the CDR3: TGTGCCAGCAGTTCCTCCGGGCCAAACTATGGCTACACCTTC. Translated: CASSSSGPNYGYTF.

This chain's CDR3 is CAATPGQMNTEAFF. CDR3 coding DNA: TGTGCCGCCACCCCGGGACAGATGAACACTGAAGCTTTCTTT. The rearrangement joins TRBV10-3 to TRBJ1-1; 7 bases map to TRBD1. The CDR3 consists of 14 residues. The J segment lost 0 bases and the V segment lost 11 bases, leaving 9 bases of the junction unmatched. Germline CDR1 reads ENHRY; CDR2 reads SYGVKD.

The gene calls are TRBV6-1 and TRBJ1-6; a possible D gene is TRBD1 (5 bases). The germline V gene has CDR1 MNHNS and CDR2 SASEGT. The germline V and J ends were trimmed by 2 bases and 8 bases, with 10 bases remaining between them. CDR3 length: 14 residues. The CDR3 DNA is TGTGCCAGCAGTGAATTTGGGGGTGATTCACCCCTCCACTTT. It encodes CASSEFGGDSPLHF.

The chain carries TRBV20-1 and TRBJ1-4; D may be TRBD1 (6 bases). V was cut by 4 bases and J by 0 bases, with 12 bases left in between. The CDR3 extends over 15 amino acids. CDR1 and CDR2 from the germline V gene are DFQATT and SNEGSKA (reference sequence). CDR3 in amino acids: CSATRDIATNEKLFF. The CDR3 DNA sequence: TGCAGTGCTACCCGGGACATCGCAACTAATGAAAAACTGTTTTTT.

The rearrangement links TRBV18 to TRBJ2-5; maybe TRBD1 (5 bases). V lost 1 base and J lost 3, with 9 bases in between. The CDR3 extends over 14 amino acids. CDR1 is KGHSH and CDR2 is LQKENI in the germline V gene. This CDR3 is CASSPQGIKETQYF. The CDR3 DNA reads TGTGCCAGCTCACCACAGGGGATTAAAGAGACCCAGTACTTC.

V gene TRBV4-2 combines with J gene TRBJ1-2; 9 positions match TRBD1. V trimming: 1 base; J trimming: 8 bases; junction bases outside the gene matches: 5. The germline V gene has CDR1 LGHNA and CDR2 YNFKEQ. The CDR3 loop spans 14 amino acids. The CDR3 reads CASSQGTGVEGYTF. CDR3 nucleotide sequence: TGTGCCAGCAGCCAAGGGACAGGGGTGGAGGGCTACACCTTC.

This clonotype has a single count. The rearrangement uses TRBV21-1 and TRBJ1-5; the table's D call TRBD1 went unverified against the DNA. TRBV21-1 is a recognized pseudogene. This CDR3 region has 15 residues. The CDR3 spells CASSRPPRLGQPQHF. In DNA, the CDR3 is TGTGCCAGCAGCAGGCCCCCACGACTCGGGCAGCCCCAGCATTTT.

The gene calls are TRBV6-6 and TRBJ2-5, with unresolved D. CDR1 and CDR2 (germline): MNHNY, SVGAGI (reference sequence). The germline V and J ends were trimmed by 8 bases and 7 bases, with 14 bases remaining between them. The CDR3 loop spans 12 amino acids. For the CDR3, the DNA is TGTGCCAGCTCTAGGGTTTCGGGGACCCAGTACTTC. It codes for CASSRVSGTQYF.

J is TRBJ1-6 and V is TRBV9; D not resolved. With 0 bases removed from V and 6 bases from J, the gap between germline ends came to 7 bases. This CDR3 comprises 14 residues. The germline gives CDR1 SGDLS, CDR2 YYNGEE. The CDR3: CASSVDPGNSPLHF. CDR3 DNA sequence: TGTGCCAGCAGCGTAGACCCGGGTAATTCACCCCTCCACTTT.

Here the CDR3 DNA reads TGTGCCAGCAGTGAGCGGGAGGGTTTCATTCAGTACTTC. Amino acid sequence: CASSEREGFIQYF. The rearrangement uses TRBV3-1 and TRBJ2-4, with TRBD2 matching over 10 bases. Trimming took 6 bases from V and 9 from J; bases not matched to a gene: 5. There are 13 residues in the CDR3. Looked up from germline, CDR1 is LGHDT and CDR2 is YNNKEL (reference sequence).

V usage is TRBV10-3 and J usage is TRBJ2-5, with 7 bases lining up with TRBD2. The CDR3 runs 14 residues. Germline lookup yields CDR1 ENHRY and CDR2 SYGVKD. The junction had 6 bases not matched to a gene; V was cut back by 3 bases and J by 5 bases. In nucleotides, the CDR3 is TGTGCCATCAGTGAACAGCAGACTAGCGAGACCCAGTACTTC. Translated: CAISEQQTSETQYF.